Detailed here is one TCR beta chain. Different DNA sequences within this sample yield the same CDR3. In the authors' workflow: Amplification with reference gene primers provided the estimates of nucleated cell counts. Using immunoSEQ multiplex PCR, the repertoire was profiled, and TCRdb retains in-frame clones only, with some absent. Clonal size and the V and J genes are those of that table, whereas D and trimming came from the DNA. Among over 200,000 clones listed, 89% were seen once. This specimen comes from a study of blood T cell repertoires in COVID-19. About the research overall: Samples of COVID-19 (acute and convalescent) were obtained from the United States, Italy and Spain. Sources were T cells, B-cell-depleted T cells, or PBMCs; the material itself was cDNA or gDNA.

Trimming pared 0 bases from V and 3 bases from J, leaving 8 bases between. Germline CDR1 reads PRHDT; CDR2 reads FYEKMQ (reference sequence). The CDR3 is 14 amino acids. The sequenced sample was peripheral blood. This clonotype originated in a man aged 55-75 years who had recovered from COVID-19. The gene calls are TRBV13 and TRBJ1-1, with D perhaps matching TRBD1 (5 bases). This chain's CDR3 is CASSLGGGDTEAFF. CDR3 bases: TGTGCCAGCAGCTTAGGGGGAGGGGACACTGAAGCTTTCTTT.